The rows below give T cell receptor beta chains drawn from one sample of a study of shared clonotypes between healthy human individuals. Generated by immunoSEQ multiplex PCR, the TCRdb table keeps only in-frame clones and is missing some. This table holds 550,000 to 700,000 clones, roughly 72% found once. The sequenced material came from memory CD4+ T cells sorted from blood. All receptors come from a woman in her twenties or thirties in good health. CDR3s include the opening cysteine and the closing phenylalanine or tryptophan. A D gene is named only where the DNA matches it firmly. Expanded clones are given a class, and other clones once, few, many or no size at all.

J gene | D gene | clone size | V gene | CDR3 DNA | CDR3 protein
TRBJ2-1 | TRBD2 | - | TRBV7-3 | TGTGCCAGCAGCCCTACATCGCTAGCGGGAAATGAGCAGTTCTTC | CASSPTSLAGNEQFF
TRBJ1-4 | - | - | TRBV2 | TGTGCCAGCAGTGTCGGGTTTAATGAAAAACTGTTTTTT | CASSVGFNEKLFF
TRBJ1-2 | TRBD1 | - | TRBV19 | TGTGCCAGTAGTACGGGACAGGGGATTGAACTCTACACCTTC | CASSTGQGIELYTF
TRBJ2-1 | TRBD1 | - | TRBV28 | TGTGCCAGCAGTTTATACGGGACAGGGGTCTACAATGAGCAGTTCTTC | CASSLYGTGVYNEQFF
TRBJ2-7 | TRBD2 | - | TRBV11-2 | TGTGCCAGCAGCTTAGCGAGCGGGAGCACCTACGAGCAGTACTTC | CASSLASGSTYEQYF
TRBJ2-7 | - | - | TRBV19 | TGTGCCAGTAGTTCTAGCGCCGCGACCTACGAGCAGTACTTC | CASSSSAATYEQYF
TRBJ2-1 | - | - | TRBV28 | TGTGCCAGCAGCCCAGTGGAGCGGGACACCAATGAGCAGTTCTTC | CASSPVERDTNEQFF
TRBJ1-6 | - | - | TRBV6-6 | TGTGCCAGCAGTATAACACAGGTCAAGGGTCCACCCCTCCACTTT | CASSITQVKGPPLHF
TRBJ2-7 | - | once | TRBV19 | TGTGCCAGTAGTATAGGTCGGGAGTCGGGTGAGCAGTACTTC | CASSIGRESGEQYF
TRBJ2-2 | TRBD2 | - | TRBV18 | TGTGCCAGCTCACCAAGGAGCGGGATGGACACCGGGGAGCTGTTTTTT | CASSPRSGMDTGELFF
TRBJ2-3 | TRBD2 | few | TRBV28 | TGTGCCAGCAGGGCAGCGGGAGACCCAGATACGCAGTATTTT | CASRAAGDPDTQYF
TRBJ2-1 | TRBD2 | - | TRBV29-1 | TGCAGCTCCACTACCGGACTAGCGCGAGCTATCGACAATGAGCAGTTCTTC | CSSTTGLARAIDNEQFF
TRBJ2-7 | TRBD2 | many | TRBV19 | TGTGCCAGTAGTATATTAACCGGGACTAGCGGGATCGAGCAGTACTTC | CASSILTGTSGIEQYF
TRBJ1-5 | TRBD1 | few | TRBV28 | TGTGCCAGTGTTTTGACAGGGGCCTTCAATCAGCCCCAGCATTTT | CASVLTGAFNQPQHF
TRBJ2-7 | TRBD2 | - | TRBV9 | TGTGCCAGCAGCCCAGCCGGGGGGAACTACGAGCAGTACTTC | CASSPAGGNYEQYF
TRBJ2-1 | - | few | TRBV11-1 | TGTGCCAGCAGCTTTCTTGGCGGAGGGGAGCAGTTCTTC | CASSFLGGGEQFF
TRBJ1-5 | - | - | TRBV28 | TGTGCCAGCAGTTCAAAAGGGTATAGCAATCAGCCCCAGCATTTT | CASSSKGYSNQPQHF
TRBJ2-7 | - | many | TRBV6-5 | TGTGCCAGCAGTCAGGGCCACGGGGACGAGCAGTACTTC | CASSQGHGDEQYF
TRBJ2-5 | - | - | TRBV2 | TGTGCCAGCAGTGATATGGGGGGAACCCAAGAGACCCAGTACTTC | CASSDMGGTQETQYF
TRBJ2-7 | TRBD1 | - | TRBV11-2 | TGTGCCAGCAGCATAACTACCGGACAGGGGGCACAGGAGCAGTACTTC | CASSITTGQGAQEQYF
TRBJ2-1 | - | - | TRBV6-1 | TGTGCCAGCGCGGTAGCGGCCGATATCAACAATGAGCAGTTCTTC | CASAVAADINNEQFF
TRBJ2-1 | TRBD2 | - | TRBV5-1 | TGCGCCAGCCGGACTAGCGGATTCTCCTACAATGAGCAGTTCTTC | CASRTSGFSYNEQFF
TRBJ1-4 | - | - | TRBV28 | TGTGCCAGCAGTTTATTTGACAGTAAACACGCAACTAATGAAAAACTGTTTTTT | CASSLFDSKHATNEKLFF
TRBJ2-1 | - | - | TRBV4-1 | TGCGCCAGCAGCCAAAGGTTTCCGGGGATCTACAATGAGCAGTTCTTC | CASSQRFPGIYNEQFF
TRBJ1-2 | TRBD1 | - | TRBV23-1 | TGCGCCAGCAGTCAAAAGACAGGGCTTAACTATGGCTACACCTTC | CASSQKTGLNYGYTF
TRBJ2-7 | TRBD2 | - | TRBV28 | TGTGCCAGCAGTTTTAGCGGGGGAAGCTCCTACGAGCAGTACTTC | CASSFSGGSSYEQYF
TRBJ2-3 | TRBD2 | - | TRBV6-5 | TGTGCCAGCAGTTACAGCCTAGCGGGAGCCGGCGTTACGCAGTATTTT | CASSYSLAGAGVTQYF
TRBJ1-2 | - | - | TRBV15 | TGTGCCACCAGCAGAGTGGGTCCGCATGGCTACACCTTC | CATSRVGPHGYTF
TRBJ2-4 | TRBD2 | - | TRBV4-1 | TGCGCCAGCAGCCAAGGACTAGCGGTATCACTAGCCAAAAACATTCAGTACTTC | CASSQGLAVSLAKNIQYF
TRBJ2-1 | - | - | TRBV19 | TGTGCCAGTAGTATTCTTTCCTCCGGGAAGCAGTTCTTC | CASSILSSGKQFF
TRBJ1-3 | - | - | TRBV19 | TGTGCCAGTAGTATAAAGGACGGCAGAAACACCATATATTTT | CASSIKDGRNTIYF
TRBJ2-7 | TRBD1 | once | TRBV10-3 | TGTGCCATCAAATCCGGGACAGGGGGCCACGAGCAGTACTTC | CAIKSGTGGHEQYF
TRBJ2-7 | TRBD2 | - | TRBV5-6 | TGTGCCAGCAGCTATTGGGGGACTAGCTACGAGCAGTACTTC | CASSYWGTSYEQYF
TRBJ2-7 | TRBD2 | - | TRBV30 | TGTGCCTGGAGTGTACTAGCGGGCTTCTACGAGCAGTACTTC | CAWSVLAGFYEQYF
TRBJ2-1 | TRBD2 | once | TRBV7-3 | TGTGCCAGCAGCGCCCTACCCCGGGAGGGCGGTGAGCAGTTCTTC | CASSALPREGGEQFF